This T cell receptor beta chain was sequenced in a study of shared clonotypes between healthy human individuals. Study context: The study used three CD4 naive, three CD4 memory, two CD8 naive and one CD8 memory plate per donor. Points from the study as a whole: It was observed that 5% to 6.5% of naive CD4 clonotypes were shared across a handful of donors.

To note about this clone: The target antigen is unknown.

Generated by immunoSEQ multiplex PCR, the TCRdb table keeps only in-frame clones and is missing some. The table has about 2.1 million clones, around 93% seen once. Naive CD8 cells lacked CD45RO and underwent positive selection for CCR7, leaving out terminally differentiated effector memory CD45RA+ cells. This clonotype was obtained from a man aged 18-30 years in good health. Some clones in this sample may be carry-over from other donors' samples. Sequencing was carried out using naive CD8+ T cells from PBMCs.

The CDR3 DNA reads TGTGCCAGCATTAAGAGCGGTACGCAGTATTTT. Protein sequence: CASIKSGTQYF. The V gene is TRBV28, the J gene TRBJ2-3, with a weak D call TRBD2 (5 bases). Germline V gives CDR1 MDHEN, CDR2 SYDVKM. The CDR3 is 11 residues long. The V gene lost 7 bases and the J gene lost 8 bases, with 10 bases spanning the gap.